The rows below give T cell receptor beta chains drawn from one sample of a study of graft-versus-host responses after intestinal transplantation. No antigen has been identified for these receptors. The table came from immunoSEQ multiplex PCR; TCRdb's copy has only in-frame clones and leaves some out. The data hold around 100,000 clones, with roughly 87% observed a single time. The starting material was unstimulated CD4+ T cells sorted from spleen or lymph node cells, obtained before transplant. The receptors come from a human donor who was the organ donor for an intestinal transplant. Both conserved end residues are part of each CDR3. D genes are given only for firm matches. A clone size is listed for some rows: how often the clone was seen (once, few, many), or a class if it is expanded.

V gene	J gene	clone size	D gene	CDR3 DNA	CDR3 protein
TRBV4-1	TRBJ1-4	.	.	TGCGCCAGCAGCCATACACGGGAGCTGGGAACTAATGAAAAACTGTTTTTT	CASSHTRELGTNEKLFF
TRBV5-1	TRBJ2-3	once	.	TGCGCCAGCAGCTTGGAACCCGATTTGTGGGCGGATACGCAGTATTTT	CASSLEPDLWADTQYF
TRBV2	TRBJ1-4	.	.	TGTGCCAGCAGGACAGCTAATGAAAAACTGTTTTTT	CASRTANEKLFF
TRBV5-1	TRBJ1-2	.	TRBD1	TGCGCCAGCAGGGTGGCACCGGACAGGGTGGATGGCTACACCTTC	CASRVAPDRVDGYTF
TRBV6-5	TRBJ1-4	.	.	TGTGCCAGCAGGGGGCGGGTAACTAATGAAAAACTGTTTTTT	CASRGRVTNEKLFF
TRBV7-3	TRBJ2-1	.	TRBD2	TGTGCCAGCAGCTTATTAGGGACTAGCGGGGGAAGGGTAGCGAATGAGCAGTTCTTC	CASSLLGTSGGRVANEQFF
TRBV5-6	TRBJ2-6	.	.	TGTGCCAGCAGGCCTCCGACCCACTCTGGGGCCAACGTCCTGACTTTC	CASRPPTHSGANVLTF
TRBV5-1	TRBJ1-4	.	.	TGCGCCAGCAGCCGAGACGGGAAGAAAGATGAAAAACTGTTTTTT	CASSRDGKKDEKLFF
TRBV7-2	TRBJ2-7	.	.	TGTGCCAGCACCGAGGTTGGGGCGAACGAGCAGTACTTC	CASTEVGANEQYF
TRBV29-1	TRBJ2-1	.	TRBD1	TGCAGCGTCCACGGGACAGGCGGGTACAATGAGCAGTTCTTC	CSVHGTGGYNEQFF
TRBV6-5	TRBJ1-2	once	TRBD1	TGTGCCAGCAGTTACTCGACAGGGCCCTATGGCTACACCTTC	CASSYSTGPYGYTF
TRBV6-5	TRBJ1-5	.	.	TGTGCCAGCGCCCTCAGGGCTAACAATCAGCCCCAGCATTTT	CASALRANNQPQHF
TRBV5-1	TRBJ2-7	.	TRBD2	TGCGTCAGCAGCCGGTGGGCGGGGGAAGCCTACGAGCAGTACTTC	CVSSRWAGEAYEQYF
TRBV5-1	TRBJ1-5	.	.	TGCGCCAGCACCAAAGGGCCTAGGGAACAGCCCCAGCATTTT	CASTKGPREQPQHF
TRBV10-3	TRBJ1-4	once	.	TGTGCCATCAGTGATCAAGGCCCTAATGAAAAACTGTTTTTT	CAISDQGPNEKLFF
TRBV2	TRBJ1-1	few	.	TGTGCCAGCAAGTTCTCAGGGGCCAACACGGGGACTGAAGCTTTCTTT	CASKFSGANTGTEAFF
TRBV7-2	TRBJ2-7	.	.	TGTGCCAGCAGCTTAGTCCACTACGAGCAGTACTTC	CASSLVHYEQYF
TRBV5-1	TRBJ1-1	.	TRBD1	TGCGCCAGCAGCGGTAACAGGGGGGTAAACACTGAAGCTTTCTTT	CASSGNRGVNTEAFF
TRBV6-5	TRBJ1-2	.	.	TGTGCCAGCAGAAACATATTCAGCTATGGCTACACCTTC	CASRNIFSYGYTF
TRBV5-4	TRBJ2-4	.	TRBD1	TGTGCCAGCAGCTTATTACAGGGGGCTTGGAACATTCAGTACTTC	CASSLLQGAWNIQYF
TRBV5-4	TRBJ1-2	.	.	TGTGCCAGCAGCTTGTGGGAACGCAGGGGAGAGGACTATGGCTACACCTTC	CASSLWERRGEDYGYTF
TRBV19	TRBJ1-1	.	.	TGTGCCAGTAGTATCCGCGGTGGAGCTTTCTTT	CASSIRGGAFF
TRBV5-6	TRBJ2-5	.	.	TGTGCCAGTCGGGGCCGCGATGGAGAGACCCAGTACTTC	CASRGRDGETQYF
TRBV7-9	TRBJ2-1	.	.	TGTGCCAGCAGCTTGGAGGGGGTCAATGAGCAGTTCTTC	CASSLEGVNEQFF
TRBV30	TRBJ1-5	.	.	TGTGCCTGGAGTGTACAGGGCGTGAGGCCCCAGCATTTT	CAWSVQGVRPQHF
TRBV30	TRBJ2-7	once	.	TGTGCCTGGAGTGTATGGGGGATTGAGCAGTACTTC	CAWSVWGIEQYF
TRBV30	TRBJ1-2	.	.	TGTGCCTGGAGTCCCGGGGACCCAAAGGGCTACACCTTC	CAWSPGDPKGYTF
TRBV20-1	TRBJ2-2	.	.	TGCAGTGCTAGGGGCACCGGGGAGCTGTTTTTT	CSARGTGELFF
TRBV25-1	TRBJ2-4	.	.	TGTGCCAGCAGTCCGAGTAACAGGGAACTAGCCAAAAACATTCAGTACTTC	CASSPSNRELAKNIQYF
TRBV5-1	TRBJ2-5	once	TRBD2	TGCGCCAGCAGCTGGGGAACCGGCGGGGGAGACCAAGAGACCCAGTACTTC	CASSWGTGGGDQETQYF
TRBV5-1	TRBJ2-2	.	.	TGCGCCAGCTCTTCGAACACCGGGGAGCTGTTTTTT	CASSSNTGELFF
TRBV6-5	TRBJ1-4	.	TRBD1	TGTGCCAGCAGAACAACAGGGGCCCCAAATGAAAAACTGTTTTTT	CASRTTGAPNEKLFF
TRBV4-2	TRBJ1-4	few	.	TGTGCCAGCAGCCAAGGGCCAAATGAAAAACTGTTTTTT	CASSQGPNEKLFF
TRBV7-8	TRBJ1-1	.	.	TGTGCCAGCAGCCCTTATCATATACAGGGCCAGAACACTGAAGCTTTCTTT	CASSPYHIQGQNTEAFF
TRBV6-1	TRBJ2-7	.	.	TGTGCCAGCAGTGAACGGGGGTCGGGGGGCGACGAGCAGTACTTC	CASSERGSGGDEQYF
TRBV18	TRBJ1-4	.	.	TGTGCCAGCTCACGGCAGGGAAGCGAAAAACTGTTTTTT	CASSRQGSEKLFF
TRBV11-2	TRBJ2-2	.	TRBD2	TGTGCCAGCAGCTCGGGCGGGGGGGCGCGCACCGGGGAGCTGTTTTTT	CASSSGGGARTGELFF
TRBV28	TRBJ2-5	.	.	TGTGCCAGCCTGAAACGGCTCGTCCACCAAGAGACCCAGTACTTC	CASLKRLVHQETQYF
TRBV7-2	TRBJ1-1	.	.	TGTGCCAGCGAAAGGGGAGGGATGAACACTGAAGCTTTCTTT	CASERGGMNTEAFF
TRBV9	TRBJ1-4	.	.	TGTGCCAGCAGCTTCCGGGGGGTAGCTAATGAAAAACTGTTTTTT	CASSFRGVANEKLFF
TRBV12-5	TRBJ2-1	.	.	TGTGCTAGTGGTTTTGCGGGGCTGGGTGGGGGAAGGAGTAATGAGCAGTTCTTC	CASGFAGLGGGRSNEQFF
TRBV11-2	TRBJ1-3	.	.	TGTGCCAGCAGCTTCCGGGTAATCGGCTCTGGAAACACCATATATTTT	CASSFRVIGSGNTIYF
TRBV6-6	TRBJ1-3	.	.	TGTGCCAGCATCAAGCTCGGCGGCAACTCTGGAAACACCATATATTTT	CASIKLGGNSGNTIYF
TRBV18	TRBJ1-4	.	TRBD1	TGTGCCAGCTCCTTTCGGGACAGCAGTGCCCTTGCAACTAATGAAAAACTGTTTTTT	CASSFRDSSALATNEKLFF
TRBV5-1	TRBJ2-3	.	TRBD2	TGCGCCAGCAGCGCCCGAGCGGGGGGGCCGGGAGATACGCAGTATTTT	CASSARAGGPGDTQYF
TRBV9	TRBJ1-3	.	.	TGTGCCAGCAGCGAGGGAGGGGATCTATATTTT	CASSEGGDLYF
TRBV5-1	TRBJ2-5	once	.	TGCGCCAGCAGGACAGGAAGCCAAGAGACCCAGTACTTC	CASRTGSQETQYF
TRBV7-9	TRBJ1-5	.	.	TGTGCCAGCAGCTTAGACGCCCGGCCCCAGCATTTT	CASSLDARPQHF
TRBV28	TRBJ2-4	.	.	TGTGCCAGCAGTCCCCCCCCGGGTTCCAAAAACATTCAGTACTTC	CASSPPPGSKNIQYF
TRBV6-5	TRBJ1-5	.	TRBD1	TGTGCCAGCGCGTACAGACAGGGAGGCCAGCCCCAGCATTTT	CASAYRQGGQPQHF
TRBV5-6	TRBJ2-7	.	.	TGTGCCAGCAGCTTATTTACAGGGACGAGGTCCTACGAGCAGTACTTC	CASSLFTGTRSYEQYF
TRBV9	TRBJ2-1	.	.	TGTGCCAGCAGCGTCAGGGTGGGGGGTTCCTACAATGAGCAGTTCTTC	CASSVRVGGSYNEQFF
TRBV7-2	TRBJ1-5	.	TRBD1	TGTGCCAGCAGCTTACTTTGGGGACAGGGCAACAATCAGCCCCAGCATTTT	CASSLLWGQGNNQPQHF